This T cell receptor beta chain was documented in a study of vaccination and CD4 T cells after COVID-19. Across the whole study: Stimulation of cells relied on overlapping spike peptides derived from SARS-CoV-2, HCoV-NL63, HCoV-OC43 and HCoV-229E.

This CDR3 region has 13 residues. The ends were cut back, 3 bases at V and 3 bases at J, with 8 bases in the middle. Germline values: CDR1 SGHVS, CDR2 FNYEAQ. On this clonotype itself: Its cognate antigen is unknown.

The Oncomine TCR Beta short-read assay generated sequence data from the DNA of cultured CD4+ T cells. Each CDR3 protein gets one entry after TCRdb re-called the PCR reads with MiXCR. The sample records some 15,000 distinct CDR3 sequences, roughly 25% being singletons. Treatment defined: roughly ten-day PBMC culture with coronavirus spike peptide pools or control peptides (ViraFEST assay). ViraFEST relied on peptide pools to expand antigen-specific T cells; the TCRs were sequenced afterward. Study results and caveats: Relatively few convalescent patients were studied; early post-infection timepoints were not included.

This TCR derives from a human donor with COVID-19. The chain joins TRBV7-6 to TRBJ1-2; no clear D. The sequencing sample was made of cultured CD4+ T cells from blood. In DNA form, the CDR3 reads TGTGCCAGCAGCTTCAGGACCTACTATGGCTACACCTTC. This gives the protein CASSFRTYYGYTF.